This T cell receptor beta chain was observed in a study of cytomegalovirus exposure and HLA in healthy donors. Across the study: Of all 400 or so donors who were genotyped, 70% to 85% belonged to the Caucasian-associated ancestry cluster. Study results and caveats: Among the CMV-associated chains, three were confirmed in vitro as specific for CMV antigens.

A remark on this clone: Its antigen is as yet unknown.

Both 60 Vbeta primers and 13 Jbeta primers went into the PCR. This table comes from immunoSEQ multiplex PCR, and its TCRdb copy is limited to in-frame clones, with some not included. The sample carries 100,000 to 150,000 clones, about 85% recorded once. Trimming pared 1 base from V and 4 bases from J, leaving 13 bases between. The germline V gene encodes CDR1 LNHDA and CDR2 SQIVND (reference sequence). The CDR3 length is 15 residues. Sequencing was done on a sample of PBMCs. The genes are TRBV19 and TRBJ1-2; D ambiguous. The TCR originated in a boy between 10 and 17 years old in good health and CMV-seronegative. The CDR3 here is CASSIGLDGIYGYTF. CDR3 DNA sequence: TGTGCCAGTAGTATAGGGCTAGACGGTATCTATGGCTACACCTTC.